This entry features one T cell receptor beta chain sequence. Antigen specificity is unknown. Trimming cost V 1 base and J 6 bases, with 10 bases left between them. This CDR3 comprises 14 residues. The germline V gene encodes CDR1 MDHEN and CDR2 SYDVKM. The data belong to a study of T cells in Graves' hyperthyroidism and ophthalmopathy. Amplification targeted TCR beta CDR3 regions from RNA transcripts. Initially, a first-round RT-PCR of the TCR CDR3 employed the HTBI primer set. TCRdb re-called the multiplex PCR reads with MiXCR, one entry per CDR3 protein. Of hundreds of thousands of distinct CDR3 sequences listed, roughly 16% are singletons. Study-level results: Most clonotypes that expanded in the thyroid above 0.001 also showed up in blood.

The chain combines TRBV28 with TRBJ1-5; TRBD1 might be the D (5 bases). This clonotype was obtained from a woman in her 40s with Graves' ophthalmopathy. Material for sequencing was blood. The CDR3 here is CASSLLGPGQPQHF. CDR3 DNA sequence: TGTGCCAGCAGTTTATTGGGGCCGGGTCAGCCCCAGCATTTT.